This T cell receptor beta chain was identified during a study of T cell changes during pregnancy in multiple sclerosis. Libraries were prepared by immunoSEQ multiplex PCR; TCRdb keeps only in-frame clonotypes and omits some of them. Here the sample spans around 70,000 clones, 85% to 95% being singletons. Deletions cut 2 bases from V and 3 bases from J, with 7 bases between. Germline loops: CDR1 MNHEY, CDR2 SMNVEV (reference sequence). The CDR3 runs 13 residues. The V call is TRBV27, the J call TRBJ1-2; D is unclear. The source is a female donor in good health, enrolled as a control in a pregnancy study. The source material was peripheral blood, sampled in the second trimester of pregnancy. CDR3 amino acids: CASSLGLHYGYTF. The CDR3 coding sequence is TGTGCCAGCAGTTTAGGACTCCACTATGGCTACACCTTC.